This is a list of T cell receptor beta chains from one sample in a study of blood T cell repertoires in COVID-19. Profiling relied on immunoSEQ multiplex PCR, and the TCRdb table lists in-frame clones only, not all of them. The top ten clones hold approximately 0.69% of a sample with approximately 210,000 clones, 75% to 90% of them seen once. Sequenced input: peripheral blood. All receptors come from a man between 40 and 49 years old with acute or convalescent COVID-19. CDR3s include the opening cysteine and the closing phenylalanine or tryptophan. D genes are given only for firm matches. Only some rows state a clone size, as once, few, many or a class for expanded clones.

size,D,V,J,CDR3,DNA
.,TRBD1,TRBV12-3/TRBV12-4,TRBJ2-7,CASGQRAYEQYF,TGTGCCTCGGGACAGAGAGCCTACGAGCAGTACTTC
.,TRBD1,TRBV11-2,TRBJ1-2,CASSLGDRAHYGYTF,TGTGCCAGCAGCTTAGGGGACAGGGCACACTATGGCTACACCTTC
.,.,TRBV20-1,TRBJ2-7,CSQGAYEQYF,TGCAGTCAGGGTGCCTACGAGCAGTACTTC
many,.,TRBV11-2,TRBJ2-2,CASSPQVPGPTEGGELFF,TGTGCCAGCAGCCCCCAAGTCCCGGGACCCACGGAGGGCGGGGAGCTGTTTTTT
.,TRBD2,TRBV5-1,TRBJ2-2,CASSLGTSLLGRDTGELFF,TGCGCCAGCAGCTTGGGGACTAGCTTATTGGGCCGGGACACCGGGGAGCTGTTTTTT
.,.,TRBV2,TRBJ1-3,CASSFIVSGNTIYF,TGTGCCAGCAGTTTTATAGTCTCTGGAAACACCATATATTTT
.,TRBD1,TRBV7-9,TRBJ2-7,CASSLVVGQGAHEQYF,TGTGCCAGCAGCTTAGTAGTGGGACAGGGGGCCCACGAGCAGTACTTC
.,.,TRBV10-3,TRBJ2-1,CAISELYEQFF,TGTGCCATCAGTGAGTTATATGAGCAGTTCTTC
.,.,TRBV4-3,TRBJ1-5,CASSQDLYSNQPQHF,TGCGCCAGCAGCCAGGACTTATATAGCAATCAGCCCCAGCATTTT
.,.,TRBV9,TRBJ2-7,CASSPGQPTYEQYF,TGTGCCAGCAGCCCTGGACAGCCAACCTACGAGCAGTACTTC
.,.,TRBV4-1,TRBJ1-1,CASSTGGGREAFF,TGCGCCAGCAGCACCGGGGGGGGGCGTGAAGCTTTCTTT
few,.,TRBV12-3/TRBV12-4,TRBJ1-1,CASSFGQGTEAFF,TGTGCCAGCAGTTTCGGCCAGGGCACTGAAGCTTTCTTT
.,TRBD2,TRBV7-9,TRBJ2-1,CASSPPGREAYNEQFF,TGTGCCAGCAGCCCCCCCGGGCGGGAGGCCTACAATGAGCAGTTCTTC
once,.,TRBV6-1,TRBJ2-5,CASSEWRGETQYF,TGTGCCAGCAGTGAGTGGCGAGGGGAGACCCAGTACTTC
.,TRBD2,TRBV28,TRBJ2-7,CASSFGTSGDLYEQYF,TGTGCCAGCAGTTTTGGGACTAGCGGGGACCTATACGAGCAGTACTTC
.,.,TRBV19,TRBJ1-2,CASRRAEANYGYTF,TGTGCCAGTAGGAGGGCGGAAGCTAACTATGGCTACACCTTC
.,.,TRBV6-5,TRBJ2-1,CASSYSLRGGQFF,TGTGCCAGCAGTTACTCGCTAAGGGGAGGGCAGTTCTTC
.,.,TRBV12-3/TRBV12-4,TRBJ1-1,CASSLSYTEAFF,TGTGCCAGCAGTCTCTCCTACACTGAAGCTTTCTTT
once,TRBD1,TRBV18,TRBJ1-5,CASSPDRVDNQPQHF,TGTGCCAGCTCACCAGACAGGGTTGACAATCAGCCCCAGCATTTT
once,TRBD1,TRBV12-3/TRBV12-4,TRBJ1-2,CASIRRQGNGYTF,TGTGCCAGCATCCGAAGACAGGGGAATGGCTACACCTTC
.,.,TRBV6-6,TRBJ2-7,CASMRNRDISYEQYF,TGTGCCAGCATGCGAAACCGGGACATCTCCTACGAGCAGTACTTC
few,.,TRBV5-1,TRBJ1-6,CASSLALEQNSPLHF,TGCGCCAGCAGCTTGGCCCTCGAGCAAAATTCACCCCTCCACTTT
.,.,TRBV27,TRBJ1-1,CASSLLRWNTEAFF,TGTGCCAGCAGTTTATTGCGCTGGAACACTGAAGCTTTCTTT
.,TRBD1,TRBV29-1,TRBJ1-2,CSVEETGARANYGYTF,TGCAGCGTTGAAGAGACAGGGGCCAGAGCTAACTATGGCTACACCTTC
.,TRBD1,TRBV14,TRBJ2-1,CASSWTGQGGEQFF,TGTGCCAGCAGCTGGACCGGACAGGGGGGTGAGCAGTTCTTC
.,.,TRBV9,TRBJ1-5,CASSLTGPIAIRRDQPQHF,TGTGCCAGCAGCCTTACAGGACCTATAGCAATCAGAAGGGATCAGCCCCAGCATTTT
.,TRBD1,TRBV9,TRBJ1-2,CASSVDPSKGADYGYTF,TGTGCCAGCAGCGTAGATCCATCGAAGGGGGCGGACTATGGCTACACCTTC
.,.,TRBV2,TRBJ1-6,CASSGAKLSSYNSPLHF,TGTGCCAGCAGTGGGGCAAAATTGAGCTCCTATAATTCACCCCTCCACTTT
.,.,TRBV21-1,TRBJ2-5,CASSSRGTGTGGARGQETQYF,TGTGCCAGCAGCTCAAGAGGGACCGGGACAGGGGGCGCGAGGGGTCAAGAGACCCAGTACTTC
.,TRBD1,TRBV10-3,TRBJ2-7,CAISGQGNSYEQYF,TGTGCCATCAGTGGACAGGGCAACTCCTACGAGCAGTACTTC
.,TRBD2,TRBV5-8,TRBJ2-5,CASSLHGGLEQETQYF,TGTGCCAGCAGCTTGCATGGGGGACTAGAACAAGAGACCCAGTACTTC
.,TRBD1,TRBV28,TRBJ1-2,CASSFHLQGAGGYTF,TGTGCCAGCAGTTTTCACTTACAGGGGGCCGGTGGCTACACCTTC
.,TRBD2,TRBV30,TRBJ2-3,CAWSYEGGRDTQYF,TGTGCCTGGAGTTACGAGGGAGGGCGGGATACGCAGTATTTT
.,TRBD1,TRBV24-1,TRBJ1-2,CATSDRDRGTDGYTF,TGTGCCACCAGTGATCGGGACAGGGGAACGGATGGCTACACCTTC
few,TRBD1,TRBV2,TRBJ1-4,CASSGTGGNEKLFF,TGTGCCAGCAGTGGGACAGGGGGTAATGAAAAACTGTTTTTT
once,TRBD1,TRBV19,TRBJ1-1,CASSYGTAEAFF,TGTGCCAGTAGTTACGGGACAGCCGAAGCTTTCTTT
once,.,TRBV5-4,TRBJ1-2,CASSSKGEYGYTF,TGTGCCAGCAGCTCGAAGGGGGAATATGGCTACACCTTC
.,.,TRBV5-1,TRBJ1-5,CASSLAGQGGNQPQHF,TGCGCCAGCAGCTTGGCCGGGCAGGGTGGCAATCAGCCCCAGCATTTT
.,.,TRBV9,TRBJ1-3,CASSVAWAGVADTIYF,TGTGCCAGCAGCGTAGCCTGGGCGGGGGTGGCAGACACCATATATTTT
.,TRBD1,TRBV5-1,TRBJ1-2,CASSPDRGGYGYTF,TGCGCCAGCAGCCCCGACAGGGGTGGATATGGCTACACCTTC
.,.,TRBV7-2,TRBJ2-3,CASSLTQTHTDTQYF,TGTGCCAGCAGCTTAACTCAGACACACACAGATACGCAGTATTTT
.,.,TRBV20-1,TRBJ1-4,CSARKREKLFF,TGCAGTGCTAGGAAGCGTGAAAAACTGTTTTTT
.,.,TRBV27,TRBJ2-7,CASSLRGLEQYF,TGTGCCAGCAGTCTAAGGGGTCTCGAGCAGTACTTC
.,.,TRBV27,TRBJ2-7,CASSHSSSYEQYF,TGTGCCAGCAGTCACAGCAGTTCCTACGAGCAGTACTTC
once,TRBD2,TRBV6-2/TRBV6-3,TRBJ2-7,CASSYRGRFSYEQYF,TGTGCCAGCAGTTACCGCGGGAGGTTCTCCTACGAGCAGTACTTC